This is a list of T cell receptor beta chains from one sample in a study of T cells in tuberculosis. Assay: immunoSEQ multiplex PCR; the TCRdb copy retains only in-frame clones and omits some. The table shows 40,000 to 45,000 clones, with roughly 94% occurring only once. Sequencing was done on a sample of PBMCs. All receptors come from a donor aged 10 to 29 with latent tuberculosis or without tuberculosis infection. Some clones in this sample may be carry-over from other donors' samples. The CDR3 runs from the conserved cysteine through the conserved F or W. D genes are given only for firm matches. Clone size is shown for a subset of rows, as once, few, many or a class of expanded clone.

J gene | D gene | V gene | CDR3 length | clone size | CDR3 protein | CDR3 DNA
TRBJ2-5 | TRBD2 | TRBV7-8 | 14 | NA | CASSHQPSGETQYF | TGTGCCAGCAGCCACCAGCCTAGCGGAGAGACCCAGTACTTC
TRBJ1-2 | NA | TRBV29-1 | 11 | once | CSEGGGDGYTF | TGCAGCGAGGGAGGGGGAGATGGCTACACCTTC
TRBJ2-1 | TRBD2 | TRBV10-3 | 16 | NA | CAISEPTSGRAREQFF | TGTGCCATCAGTGAGCCGACTAGCGGGAGGGCGCGTGAGCAGTTCTTC
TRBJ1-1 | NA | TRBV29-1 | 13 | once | CSVGQKMNTEAFF | TGCAGCGTTGGACAGAAAATGAACACTGAAGCTTTCTTT
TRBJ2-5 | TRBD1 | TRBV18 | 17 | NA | CASSPLITGTGQETQYF | TGTGCCAGCTCACCACTTATCACCGGGACAGGACAAGAGACCCAGTACTTC
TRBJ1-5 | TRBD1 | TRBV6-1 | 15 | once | CASDLGQGPNQPQHF | TGTGCCAGCGACCTGGGACAGGGCCCAAATCAGCCCCAGCATTTT
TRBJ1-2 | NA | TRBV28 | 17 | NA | CASSLISWGGSVEGYTF | TGTGCCAGCAGTTTAATCTCATGGGGGGGATCTGTTGAGGGCTACACCTTC
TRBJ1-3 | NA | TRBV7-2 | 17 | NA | CASTVFPGTNSGNTIYF | TGTGCCAGCACCGTATTTCCGGGGACAAACTCTGGAAACACCATATATTTT
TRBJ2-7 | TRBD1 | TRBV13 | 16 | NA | CASSLGGTARSYEQYF | TGTGCCAGCAGCTTAGGAGGGACAGCGAGATCCTACGAGCAGTACTTC
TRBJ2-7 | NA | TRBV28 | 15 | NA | CASSLAAMSGYEQYF | TGTGCCAGCAGTTTGGCAGCCATGTCAGGATACGAGCAGTACTTC
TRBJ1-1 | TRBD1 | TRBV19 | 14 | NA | CASRGGGKDTEAFF | TGTGCCAGTAGAGGGGGCGGGAAGGACACTGAAGCTTTCTTT
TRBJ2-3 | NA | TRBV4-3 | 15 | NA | CASSQDRAGPDTQYF | TGCGCCAGCAGCCAAGATAGGGCGGGGCCGGATACGCAGTATTTT
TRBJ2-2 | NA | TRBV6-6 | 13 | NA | CASSPGLTGELFF | TGTGCCAGCAGCCCAGGGCTAACCGGGGAGCTGTTTTTT
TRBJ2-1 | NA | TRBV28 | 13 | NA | CASSPGPYNEQFF | TGTGCCAGCAGCCCGGGTCCCTACAATGAGCAGTTCTTC
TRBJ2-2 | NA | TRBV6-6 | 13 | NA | CASSPPPGGELFF | TGTGCCAGCAGCCCACCTCCGGGCGGGGAGCTGTTTTTT
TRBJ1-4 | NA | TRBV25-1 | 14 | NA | CASSPDLGGEKLFF | TGTGCCAGCAGCCCCGACTTAGGAGGCGAAAAACTGTTTTTT
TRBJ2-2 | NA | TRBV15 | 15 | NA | CATSPRAGGTGELFF | TGTGCCACCAGCCCAAGAGCAGGTGGCACCGGGGAGCTGTTTTTT
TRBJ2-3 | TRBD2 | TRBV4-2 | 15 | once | CASSLGLAFADTQYF | TGTGCCAGCAGCCTGGGACTAGCGTTCGCAGATACGCAGTATTTT
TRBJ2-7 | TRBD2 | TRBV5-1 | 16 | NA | CASSLRPSGVNYEQYF | TGCGCCAGCAGCTTGAGGCCTAGCGGGGTAAACTACGAGCAGTACTTC
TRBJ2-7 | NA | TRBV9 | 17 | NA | CASSVGQGSQSLYEQYF | TGTGCCAGCAGCGTTGGGCAGGGATCCCAATCCCTCTACGAGCAGTACTTC
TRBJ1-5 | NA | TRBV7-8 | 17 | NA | CATLWVFTRQRGQPQHF | TGTGCTACCTTATGGGTTTTTACTAGGCAGCGAGGTCAGCCCCAGCATTTT
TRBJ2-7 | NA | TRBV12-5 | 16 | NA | CASGLAHTGNSYEQYF | TGTGCTAGTGGTTTGGCCCATACAGGGAATTCCTACGAGCAGTACTTC
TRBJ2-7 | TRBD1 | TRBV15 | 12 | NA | CATSSDRGEQYF | TGTGCCACCAGCTCGGACAGGGGGGAGCAGTACTTC
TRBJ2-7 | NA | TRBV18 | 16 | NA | CASSHTPGVVRPEMYF | TGTGCCAGCTCCCACACTCCCGGGGTAGTGAGACCTGAGATGTACTTC
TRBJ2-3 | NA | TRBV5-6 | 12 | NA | CASISPADTQYF | TGTGCCAGCATATCACCAGCAGATACGCAGTATTTT
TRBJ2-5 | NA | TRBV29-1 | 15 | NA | CSVGLLGRGRETQYF | TGCAGCGTTGGCCTGCTGGGCAGGGGGAGGGAGACCCAGTACTTC
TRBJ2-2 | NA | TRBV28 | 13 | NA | CASRLPFTGELFF | TGTGCCAGCAGGCTACCCTTCACCGGGGAGCTGTTTTTT
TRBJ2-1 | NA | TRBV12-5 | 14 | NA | CASGLPSGDNEQFF | TGTGCTAGTGGTCTCCCCTCGGGGGACAATGAGCAGTTCTTC
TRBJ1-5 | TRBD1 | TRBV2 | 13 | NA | CASRGGNPQPQHF | TGTGCCAGCAGAGGGGGCAATCCGCAGCCCCAGCATTTT
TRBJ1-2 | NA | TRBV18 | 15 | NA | CASSPQTNTNYGYTF | TGTGCCAGCTCTCCTCAAACAAATACTAACTATGGCTACACCTTC
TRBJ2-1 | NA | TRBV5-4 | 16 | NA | CASSSLTSWTGNEQFF | TGTGCCAGCAGCTCGCTGACTAGCTGGACAGGGAATGAGCAGTTCTTC
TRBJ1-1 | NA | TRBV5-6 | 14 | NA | CASSWGDASSGAFF | TGTGCCAGCAGCTGGGGGGACGCCAGCTCAGGAGCTTTCTTT
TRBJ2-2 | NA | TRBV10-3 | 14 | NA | CAIRRTGGAGELFF | TGTGCCATCAGGAGGACAGGAGGGGCCGGGGAGCTGTTTTTT
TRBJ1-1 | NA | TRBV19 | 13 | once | CANKVTENTEAFF | TGTGCCAATAAAGTTACAGAGAACACTGAAGCTTTCTTT
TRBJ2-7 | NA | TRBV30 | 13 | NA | CAWSVFSRAEQYF | TGTGCCTGGAGTGTCTTTTCGAGGGCCGAGCAGTACTTC
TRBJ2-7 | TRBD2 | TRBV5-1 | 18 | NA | CASRPGRGLAGGLGEQYF | TGCGCCAGCAGACCAGGCCGCGGACTAGCGGGAGGGCTAGGGGAGCAGTACTTC
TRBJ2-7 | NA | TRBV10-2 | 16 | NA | CASSERPTSLDYEQYF | TGCGCCAGCAGTGAGCGACCTACTAGCCTTGACTACGAGCAGTACTTC
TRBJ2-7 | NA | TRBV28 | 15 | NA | CASRLRQLRQYEQYF | TGTGCCAGCAGGCTGAGACAGCTTAGACAATACGAGCAGTACTTC
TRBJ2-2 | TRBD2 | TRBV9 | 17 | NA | CASSVEGTSGYTGELFF | TGTGCCAGCAGCGTAGAGGGGACTAGCGGTTACACCGGGGAGCTGTTTTTT
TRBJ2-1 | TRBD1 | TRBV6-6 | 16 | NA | CASTLRTGTSYNEQFF | TGTGCCAGCACCCTCCGGACAGGGACCTCCTACAATGAGCAGTTCTTC
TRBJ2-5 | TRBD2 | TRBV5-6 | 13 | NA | CASSTSGRETQYF | TGTGCCAGCAGCACTAGCGGGAGGGAGACCCAGTACTTC